The 25 T cell receptor beta chains below all came from one sample that was sequenced in a study of T cell responses to AZD1222 COVID-19 vaccine. Repertoires were generated with immunoSEQ multiplex PCR, while TCRdb's copy carries only in-frame clones and drops some. Of 120,000 or so clones listed, 90% are singletons. The material sequenced was peripheral blood, taken on day 0 of MenACWY control vaccination. These receptors all stem from an adult in good health.

The J gene is TRBJ2-3, the V gene TRBV24-1, with TRBD2 matching 7 bases. V lost 1 base to trimming and J lost 0 bases; unmatched junction nucleotides: 3. This CDR3 has 16 amino acids. CDR1 and CDR2 from the germline V gene are KGHDR and SFDVKD. CDR3 DNA: TGTGCCACCAGTGATTTACCTAGCGGTAGCACAGATACGCAGTATTTT. Encoded protein: CATSDLPSGSTDTQYF.

The chain has TRBV27 and TRBJ2-2; 10 positions agree with TRBD2. The V gene's germline CDR1 is MNHEY and CDR2 SMNVEV (reference sequence). This CDR3 has 17 residues. J was trimmed by 7 bases and V by 6 bases; bases with no gene match: 14. Here the CDR3 DNA reads TGTGCCAGCAGCAAAAAGGTTACTAGCGGGGATCTCGGGGAGCTGTTTTTT. Amino acid sequence: CASSKKVTSGDLGELFF.

CDR3 sequence: CAISINTQEGGEQFF. The CDR3 DNA reads TGTGCCATCAGTATAAATACTCAAGAGGGGGGAGAGCAGTTCTTC. The gene calls are TRBV10-3 and TRBJ2-1; D assignment may be TRBD1 or TRBD2 (6 bases each). CDR1 ENHRY and CDR2 SYGVKD come from the germline V gene. CDR3 length: 15 residues. V lost 5 bases to trimming and J lost 10 bases, with 21 bases between them.

J is TRBJ1-2 and V is TRBV5-4; TRBD1 aligns across 8 bases. After removal of 3 bases from V and 8 bases from J, the junction contained 9 bases not matched to a gene. Germline CDR1 SGHNT, CDR2 YYREEE (reference sequence). The CDR3 runs 14 residues. CDR3: CASSSRTGINGYTF. CDR3 bases: TGTGCCAGCAGCTCGAGGACAGGGATCAACGGCTACACCTTC.

The CDR3 coding sequence is TGTGCCAGCAGTGAACAGGGGGCTCGTGAGCAGTACGTC. Amino acid sequence: CASSEQGAREQYV. V gene TRBV6-1 combines with J gene TRBJ2-7; 8 bases are a match to TRBD1. Losses at the gene ends were 2 bases for V and 7 bases for J; bases not matched to a gene: 4. The CDR3 extends over 13 amino acids. Germline V gene data show CDR1 as MNHNS and CDR2 as SASEGT.

This chain connects TRBV27 to TRBJ2-3, with 8 bases that match TRBD2. CDR1 and CDR2 from the germline V gene are MNHEY and SMNVEV (reference sequence). V lost 1 base to trimming and J lost 0 bases; unmatched junction nucleotides: 15. This CDR3 has 20 amino acids. The CDR3 DNA reads as TGTGCCAGCAGTTTATACGGAGCGGGAGCCGAACTATCTAGCACAGATACGCAGTATTTT. Translating gives CASSLYGAGAELSSTDTQYF.

The J gene is TRBJ1-6, the V gene TRBV12-3 or TRBV12-4; no clear D gene. CDR3 length equals 13 residues. Trimming removed 3 bases at V and 9 bases at J, with 9 bases between. CDR3 DNA: TGTGCCAGCAGTTTCCGAGGAGTTTCACCCCTCCACTTT. Translated, it gives CASSFRGVSPLHF.

This chain uses TRBV4-1 with TRBJ2-7; the match to TRBD1 covers 7 bases. The CDR3 is 15 amino acids. With 4 bases clipped from V and 1 base from J, the junction kept 7 bases outside the gene matches. Germline V gene sequence: CDR1 MGHRA, CDR2 YSYEKL. CDR3 loop: CASSRGPGGSYEQYV. Written as DNA, the CDR3 is TGCGCCAGCAGCCGAGGACCAGGGGGATCCTACGAGCAGTACGTC.

The rearrangement links TRBV5-4 to TRBJ1-6; TRBD1 agrees at 10 bases. The CDR3 totals 15 residues. Germline V gene data show CDR1 as SGHNT and CDR2 as YYREEE (reference sequence). Trimming cost V 4 bases and J 7 bases; bases outside gene matches: 5. In DNA, the CDR3 is TGTGCCAGCAGCCTGGACAGGGGGGACAATTCACCCCTCCACTTT. Its protein is CASSLDRGDNSPLHF.

V and J are TRBV12-3 or TRBV12-4 and TRBJ1-2; D is possibly TRBD1 (5 bases). This CDR3 is built from 13 residues. Trimming pared 6 bases from V and 10 bases from J, leaving 18 bases between. The CDR3 region is CASSQGHRGIYTF. The CDR3 DNA is TGTGCCAGCAGCCAAGGACACCGGGGGATCTACACCTTC.

V and J are TRBV6-1 and TRBJ1-2, with D perhaps matching TRBD1 (5 bases). This CDR3 is built from 16 residues. Germline lookup yields CDR1 MNHNS and CDR2 SASEGT. The ends were cut back, 0 bases at V and 1 base at J, with 12 bases in the middle. The CDR3 sequence is CASSEAPDTINYGYTF. DNA of the CDR3: TGTGCCAGCAGTGAAGCGCCGGACACGATTAACTATGGCTACACCTTC.

The V call is TRBV6-2 or TRBV6-3, the J call TRBJ1-4, with 8 nucleotides matching TRBD1. Germline values: CDR1 MNHEY, CDR2 SVGEGT. The CDR3 consists of 15 residues. J gave up 7 bases and V 5 bases, and 9 bases lay outside the gene matches. DNA for the CDR3: TGTGCCAGCAGTACCCGGGACAGGAGTCTTGAAAAACTGTTTTTT. Translated: CASSTRDRSLEKLFF.

This clone was detected once. The rearrangement joins TRBV5-1 to TRBJ2-7; 9 positions match TRBD1. Germline V gives CDR1 SGHRS, CDR2 YFSETQ. This CDR3 contains 15 residues. V gave up 5 bases and J gave up 6 bases; unmatched junction bases: 12. CDR3 coding DNA: TGCGCCAGCAGTGCCACAGGGGGCGAGTTCAGCGAGCAGTACGTC. Translation gives CASSATGGEFSEQYV.

The chain combines TRBV21-1 with TRBJ2-1; the table's D call TRBD2 went unverified against the DNA. TRBV21-1 is shown as a pseudogene. The length of the CDR3 is 17 residues. The CDR3 DNA reads TGTGCCAGCCATACCGGGCGGGGGGCCCCCTCCTACAATGAGCAGTTCTTC. This gives the protein CASHTGRGAPSYNEQFF.

The J gene is TRBJ2-2, the V gene TRBV7-9; D is perhaps TRBD2 (7 bases). The CDR3 has 16 residues. Germline lookup yields CDR1 SEHNR and CDR2 FQNEAQ (reference sequence). V lost 10 bases and J lost 0, with 18 bases in between. CDR3 nucleotides: TGTGCCAAATCTCGGGGGGCCCCAGCGAACACCGGGGAGCTGTTTTTT. Translation gives CAKSRGAPANTGELFF.

The J gene is TRBJ2-1, the V gene TRBV7-9, with TRBD2 identical over 11 bases. The CDR3 is 15 residues long. Trimming at V came to 3 bases and at J to 12 bases, leaving 10 bases not matched to a gene. Germline loops: CDR1 SEHNR, CDR2 FQNEAQ (reference sequence). CDR3 residues: CASSFVLAGEVGQFF. The CDR3 DNA sequence: TGTGCCAGCAGCTTTGTACTAGCGGGAGAGGTTGGGCAGTTCTTC.

The V and J genes are TRBV15 and TRBJ1-5; 9 bases align to TRBD1. The CDR3 spans 14 residues. After removal of 7 bases from V and 6 bases from J, the junction contained 7 bases not matched to a gene. Germline lookup yields CDR1 LNHNV and CDR2 YYDKDF (reference sequence). The CDR3 region has the DNA TGTGCCACCACTGGGAACAGGGGGCCTCAGCCCCAGCATTTT. Translated, it gives CATTGNRGPQPQHF.

This chain joins TRBV2 and TRBJ1-6; tentatively, D is TRBD1 (6 bases). Germline CDR1 is SNHLY and CDR2 is FYNNEI. V was shortened by 7 bases and J by 9 bases, with 19 bases between the two germline ends. This CDR3 has 15 residues. The CDR3 DNA reads as TGTGCCAGCAATCCAAGAGAGGGGGGAGGTTCACCCCTCCACTTT. It encodes CASNPREGGGSPLHF. Supplemented by reference TRBV2 and TRBJ1-6, the full variable domain reads EPEVTQTPSHQVTQMGQEVILRCVPISNHLYFYWYRQILGQKVEFLVSFYNNEISEKSEIFDDQFSVERPDGSNFTLKIRSTKLEDSAMYFCASNPREGGGSPLHFGNGTRLTVT.

The chain is built from TRBV28 and TRBJ1-1; 7 positions match TRBD1. This CDR3 is built from 14 residues. V lost 6 bases and J lost 5; bases outside the gene matches: 9. The germline gives CDR1 MDHEN, CDR2 SYDVKM. In DNA, the CDR3 is TGTGCCAGCAGGCCTAAACAGGGGAGGACTGAAGCTTTCTTT. Its translation: CASRPKQGRTEAFF.

The V and J genes are TRBV11-3 and TRBJ2-5; TRBD1 aligns across 7 bases. This CDR3 has 15 residues. J was trimmed by 2 bases and V by 5 bases; bases with no gene match: 8. CDR1 is SGHNT and CDR2 is YENEEA in the germline V gene. The CDR3 here is CASSQGERRQETQYF. The CDR3 DNA is TGTGCCAGCAGCCAGGGGGAGCGCCGGCAAGAGACCCAGTACTTC. Together with reference TRBV11-3 and TRBJ2-5, the CDR3 gives the full variable domain: EAGVVQSPRYKIIEKKQPVAFWCNPISGHNTLYWYLQNLGQGPELLIRYENEEAVDDSQLPKDRFSAERLKGVDSTLKIQPAELGDSAVYLCASSQGERRQETQYFGPGTRLLVL.

This chain joins TRBV19 and TRBJ2-7, with D perhaps matching TRBD2 (6 bases). This CDR3 contains 12 residues. From germline, CDR1 is LNHDA and CDR2 SQIVND (reference sequence). V lost 10 bases and J lost 3, with 13 bases in between. Here the CDR3 reads CATSPGGYEQYF. The DNA for the CDR3 is TGTGCCACCTCACCCGGGGGCTACGAGCAGTACTTC.

The chain employs TRBV6-4 and TRBJ1-6; 7 nucleotides align to TRBD1. Germline values: CDR1 MRHNA, CDR2 SNTAGT. The trim removed 5 bases at V and 6 bases at J, leaving 7 bases unmatched. The CDR3 has 15 residues. CDR3 loop: CASSIRQGGNSPLHF. The CDR3 region has the DNA TGTGCCAGCAGTATCCGACAGGGCGGTAATTCACCCCTCCACTTT.

This chain uses TRBV5-6 with TRBJ1-2; the D is unclear. The V end lost 1 base, the J end lost 8 bases, and 18 bases lay between the germline ends. The CDR3 is made up of 15 amino acids. Germline lookup yields CDR1 SGHDT and CDR2 YYEEEE. CDR3 in DNA: TGTGCCAGCAGCTTGCCCCGGGGAAGGGAACAAGGCTACACCTTC. Its translation: CASSLPRGREQGYTF.

The J gene is TRBJ1-6, the V gene TRBV6-5, with TRBD1 as a possible D gene (6 bases). This CDR3 is built from 14 residues. V was trimmed by 8 bases and J by 7 bases, leaving 15 bases between them. CDR1 and CDR2 from the germline V gene are MNHEY and SVGAGI. CDR3 region: CASGGRQLNSPLHF. The CDR3 DNA reads as TGTGCCAGCGGGGGGCGGCAGCTGAATTCACCCCTCCACTTT.

This clone was detected a few times. The J gene is TRBJ2-2, the V gene TRBV5-1; D is possibly TRBD1 or TRBD2 (5 bases each). CDR1 and CDR2 from the germline V gene are SGHRS and YFSETQ. The length of the CDR3 is 13 residues. Trimming stripped 9 bases from V and 4 bases from J, with 13 bases between. The CDR3 nucleotides are TGCGCCACCCGACCAGGGAGCACCGGGGAGCTGTTTTTT. Translated: CATRPGSTGELFF.